Following are 11 T cell receptor beta chains from one sample sequenced in a study of T cell responses to AZD1222 COVID-19 vaccine. Repertoires were generated with immunoSEQ multiplex PCR, while TCRdb's copy carries only in-frame clones and drops some. The repertoire holds tens of thousands of clones, with 75% to 90% as singletons. Sequenced material: peripheral blood, taken 28 days after the second AZD1222 dose. The receptors come from an adult who received the AZD1222 COVID-19 vaccine.

The V and J genes are TRBV18 and TRBJ1-1, with D unclear. The CDR3 consists of 16 residues. Per the germline V gene, CDR1 is KGHSH and CDR2 is LQKENI. V was trimmed by 0 bases and J by 0 bases, leaving 11 bases between them. In nucleotides, the CDR3 is TGTGCCAGCTCACCACCGGGCATTTACATGAACACTGAAGCTTTCTTT. Translation gives CASSPPGIYMNTEAFF.

The CDR3 DNA reads as TGCGCCAGCAGAACCACTCCGGGCGCGGAAAAACTGTTTTTT. Translated: CASRTTPGAEKLFF. The V gene is TRBV5-1, the J gene TRBJ1-4; D gene uncertain. The CDR3 has 14 residues. Germline assignment: CDR1 SGHRS and CDR2 YFSETQ. Deletions cut 5 bases from V and 8 bases from J, with 16 bases between.

This clone was seen a handful of times. The V and J genes are TRBV6-5 and TRBJ2-5; 13 positions match TRBD2. V dropped 0 bases and J dropped 2; count of bases not matched to a gene: 0. The CDR3 is made up of 16 amino acids. CDR1 and CDR2 (germline): MNHEY, SVGAGI. For the CDR3, the DNA is TGTGCCAGCAGTTACTCGACTAGCGGGGGGCAAGAGACCCAGTACTTC. It yields the protein CASSYSTSGGQETQYF.

The V and J genes are TRBV10-1 and TRBJ2-1; D not resolved. Germline V CDR1 and CDR2: WNHNN, SYGVQD (reference sequence). Between the trimmed V and J ends, which lost 6 bases and 8 bases, there was a span of 8 bases. This CDR3 is 11 amino acids long. The chain's CDR3 is CASRGSHEQFF. CDR3 bases: TGCGCCAGCAGGGGGTCTCATGAGCAGTTCTTC.

The rearrangement links TRBV7-8 to TRBJ2-1; D unresolved. Deletions cut 4 bases from V and 2 bases from J, with 12 bases between. The CDR3 totals 15 residues. Germline V gene lookup returns CDR1 SGHVS and CDR2 FQNEAQ. The chain's CDR3 is CASSSVLSTYNEQFF. The CDR3 nucleotides are TGTGCCAGCAGCTCCGTTTTGAGCACCTACAATGAGCAGTTCTTC. Complete variable domain (other parts from reference TRBV7-8 and TRBJ2-1): GAGVSQSPRYKVAKRGQDVALRCDPISGHVSLFWYQQALGQGPEFLTYFQNEAQLDKSGLPSDRFFAERPEGSVSTLKIQRTQQEDSAVYLCASSSVLSTYNEQFFGPGTRLTVL.

The V gene is TRBV5-1, the J gene TRBJ1-1; D remains ambiguous. Per the germline V gene, CDR1 is SGHRS and CDR2 is YFSETQ. Trimming took 4 bases from V and 1 from J, leaving 8 bases between them. The length of the CDR3 is 13 residues. CDR3 in amino acids: CASSVQQNTEAFF. The CDR3 nucleotides read TGCGCCAGCAGCGTACAACAGAACACTGAAGCTTTCTTT.

The chain has TRBV2 and TRBJ2-3, with no clear D. V lost 4 bases, J lost 0 bases, and 8 bases lay in between. The CDR3 runs 14 residues. Looked up from germline, CDR1 is SNHLY and CDR2 is FYNNEI. CDR3 sequence reads: CASSAQPSTDTQYF. CDR3 bases: TGTGCCAGCAGTGCCCAGCCTAGCACAGATACGCAGTATTTT.

Turning to this clone: One junction end does not reproduce the germline sequence, and a read error may be involved. The chain joins TRBV7-7 to TRBJ2-1; the match to TRBD2 covers 11 bases. The germline CDR1 and CDR2 sequences are SSHAT and FNYEAQ (reference sequence). The CDR3 is 15 residues long. The CDR3 spells CASSSTSGSGEEQFF. The CDR3 DNA is TGTGCTAGCAGCTCCACTAGCGGGAGCGGTGAAGAGCAGTTCTTC.

The V gene is TRBV5-1, the J gene TRBJ2-7, with 7 nucleotides matching TRBD2. The CDR3 runs 14 residues. V dropped 2 bases and J dropped 2; count of bases not matched to a gene: 4. From germline, CDR1 is SGHRS and CDR2 YFSETQ. Here the CDR3 DNA reads TGCGCCAGCAGCTTAGCGGGGTCCGCCTACGAGCAGTACTTC. It specifies CASSLAGSAYEQYF.

The chain links TRBV5-6 to TRBJ1-3; D might be TRBD1 (6 bases). CDR1 SGHDT and CDR2 YYEEEE come from the germline V gene. Trimming stripped 1 base from V and 2 bases from J, with 7 bases between. The CDR3 sequence is 14 residues long. The CDR3 spells CASSLRGPGNTIYF. CDR3 sequence (DNA): TGTGCCAGCAGCTTGCGGGGGCCTGGAAACACCATATATTTT. The whole variable domain, filled in from reference TRBV5-6 and TRBJ1-3, reads DAGVTQSPTHLIKTRGQQVTLRCSPKSGHDTVSWYQQALGQGPQFIFQYYEEEERQRGNFPDRFSGHQFPNYSSELNVNALLLGDSALYLCASSLRGPGNTIYFGEGSWLTVV.

This sequence joins TRBV6-2 or TRBV6-3 and TRBJ1-1; D unclear. The CDR3 covers 13 residues. Looked up from germline, CDR1 is MNHEY and CDR2 is SVGEGT. V lost 3 bases to trimming and J lost 0 bases, with 5 bases between them. The CDR3 region is CASSYKVNTEAFF. For the CDR3, the DNA is TGTGCCAGCAGTTATAAAGTGAACACTGAAGCTTTCTTT.